The sequence of this TCR beta chain was determined in a study of brain metastases from non-small cell lung cancer. This CDR3 contains 19 residues. Germline assignment: CDR1 SGHRS and CDR2 YFSETQ. Sequencing was performed with immunoSEQ multiplex PCR; in TCRdb, only in-frame clones are kept and a portion is missing. Here the sample spans 3,200 or so clones, around 95% being singletons. The gene calls are TRBV5-1 and TRBJ2-2, with D perhaps matching TRBD2 (5 bases). The clonotype originates from a donor over 35 with non-small cell lung cancer. Sequenced sample: tumor-adjacent normal tissue. The CDR3 nucleotides read TGCGTACACCAGAGGGCGGTTGAAGCAGAAAACACGAACACCGGGGAGCTGTTTTTT. Translating it yields CVHQRAVEAENTNTGELFF.